The 18 T cell receptor beta chains reported below all come from one sample, sequenced in a study of blood T cells in healthy people across ages. Together with a sample-barcoded 5' primer, a J-beta primer mix was included in a second PCR lasting roughly 7 to 11 cycles. MiXCR, applied by TCRdb to the 5' RACE reads, yields one record per CDR3 protein. The repertoire includes roughly 1,500,000 distinct CDR3 sequences, roughly 32% of them detected once, and roughly 10% sits in the top ten. The material sequenced was blood. These receptors came from a woman in her twenties or thirties in good health.

The rearrangement uses TRBV28 and TRBJ1-4; D is perhaps TRBD1 (6 bases). Germline CDR1 is MDHEN and CDR2 is SYDVKM. V was cut by 7 bases and J by 8 bases, with 17 bases left in between. This CDR3 spans 14 amino acids. CDR3 sequence (DNA): TGTGCCAGCACCCATGGGGGCTTGGGGGAAAAACTGTTTTTT. Its protein product is CASTHGGLGEKLFF. The whole variable domain, filled in from reference TRBV28 and TRBJ1-4, reads DVKVTQSSRYLVKRTGEKVFLECVQDMDHENMFWYRQDPGLGLRLIYFSYDVKMKEKGDIPEGYSVSREKKERFSLILESASTNQTSMYLCASTHGGLGEKLFFGSGTQLSVL.

In this sample, this clonotype turned up a few times. V usage is TRBV2 and J usage is TRBJ1-1; TRBD1 aligns across 8 bases. The V gene's germline CDR1 is SNHLY and CDR2 FYNNEI. Unmatched junction bases numbered 6, after V lost 8 bases and J lost 4 bases. The CDR3 extends over 13 amino acids. CDR3 in DNA: TGTGCCAGCGGACAGGGAAGAATCACTGAAGCTTTCTTT. Residues: CASGQGRITEAFF.

V is TRBV12-3 or TRBV12-4 and J is TRBJ1-5; D possibly corresponds to TRBD1 (5 bases). The CDR3 sequence is 18 residues long. V lost 6 bases and J lost 0, with 21 bases in between. The CDR3 region is CASRFSRGHRYSNQPQHF. The CDR3, as DNA: TGTGCCAGCAGGTTCTCCCGTGGACACCGATATAGCAATCAGCCCCAGCATTTT.

The CDR3 is CASSSPFWESYNYGYTF. For the CDR3, the DNA is TGTGCCAGCAGCTCACCTTTTTGGGAGTCCTATAACTATGGCTACACCTTC. This chain connects TRBV9 to TRBJ1-2; D not resolved. The ends were cut back, 4 bases at V and 1 base at J, with 20 bases in the middle. CDR3 length equals 17 residues. The V gene's germline CDR1 is SGDLS and CDR2 YYNGEE. The variable domain in full, completed from reference TRBV9 and TRBJ1-2, reads DSGVTQTPKHLITATGQRVTLRCSPRSGDLSVYWYQQSLDQGLQFLIQYYNGEERAKGNILERFSAQQFPDLHSELNLSSLELGDSALYFCASSSPFWESYNYGYTFGSGTRLTVV.

The chain joins TRBV7-9 to TRBJ2-2; 7 bases line up with TRBD1. The trim removed 7 bases at V and 3 bases at J, leaving 5 bases unmatched. The germline V gene encodes CDR1 SEHNR and CDR2 FQNEAQ (reference sequence). The CDR3 runs 14 residues. CDR3 in amino acids: CASNDRVDTGELFF. DNA of the CDR3: TGTGCCAGCAACGACAGGGTGGACACCGGGGAGCTGTTTTTT. Full variable domain (rest looked up from reference TRBV7-9 and TRBJ2-2): DTGVSQNPRHKITKRGQNVTFRCDPISEHNRLYWYRQTLGQGPEFLTYFQNEAQLEKSRLLSDRFSAERPKGSFSTLEIQRTEQGDSAMYLCASNDRVDTGELFFGEGSRLTVL.

This clonotype was recorded a few times. J is TRBJ1-1 and V is TRBV18; 7 nucleotides match TRBD1. Germline loops: CDR1 KGHSH, CDR2 LQKENI. V shed 6 bases and J 2 bases; nucleotides not matched to a gene: 12. The CDR3 loop spans 16 amino acids. The CDR3 DNA is TGTGCCAGCTCCCCTATTGTGACAGGGAAAAACACTGAAGCTTTCTTT. Translating gives CASSPIVTGKNTEAFF. Looking up the rest from reference TRBV18 and TRBJ1-1 gives the full variable domain: NAGVMQNPRHLVRRRGQEARLRCSPMKGHSHVYWYRQLPEEGLKFMVYLQKENIIDESGMPKERFSAEFPKEGPSILRIQQVVRGDSAAYFCASSPIVTGKNTEAFFGQGTRLTVV.

The genes are TRBV28 and TRBJ2-5; TRBD2 agrees at 7 bases. The V and J ends lost 4 bases and 9 bases, in that order; junction bases with no gene match: 14. Germline assignment: CDR1 MDHEN and CDR2 SYDVKM. This CDR3 has 15 amino acids. CDR3 sequence: CASSSLAEPQKPQYF. The DNA of the CDR3 is TGTGCCAGCAGTTCCCTAGCGGAGCCACAAAAACCCCAGTACTTC.

V is TRBV7-3 and J is TRBJ2-1; the D gene is possibly TRBD2 (6 bases). From germline, CDR1 is SGHTA and CDR2 FQGTGA. With 3 bases removed from V and 2 bases from J, the gap between germline ends came to 8 bases. This CDR3 spans 14 amino acids. For the CDR3, the DNA is TGTGCCAGCAGCTTGGGGGAGGCCTACAATGAGCAGTTCTTC. Its translation: CASSLGEAYNEQFF.

The gene calls are TRBV24-1 and TRBJ1-2; tentatively, D is TRBD1 (6 bases). The germline V and J ends were trimmed by 4 bases and 4 bases, with 6 bases remaining between them. This CDR3 has 12 amino acids. Germline CDR1 KGHDR, CDR2 SFDVKD. CDR3 coding DNA: TGTGCCACCAGTGACAGGGGCTATGGCTACACCTTC. Protein product: CATSDRGYGYTF.

This clonotype has a handful of counts. The chain couples TRBV9 to TRBJ2-7; D unresolved. This CDR3 spans 14 amino acids. Germline lookup yields CDR1 SGDLS and CDR2 YYNGEE. Deletions cut 0 bases from V and 0 bases from J, with 7 bases between. The CDR3 loop is CASSVAWSSYEQYF. The CDR3 nucleotides are TGTGCCAGCAGCGTAGCATGGAGCTCCTACGAGCAGTACTTC.

Only one count was recorded for this clonotype. This chain uses TRBV20-1 with TRBJ2-3; 7 nucleotides match TRBD2. V trimming: 6 bases; J trimming: 7 bases; junction bases outside the gene matches: 13. The germline V gene encodes CDR1 DFQATT and CDR2 SNEGSKA (reference sequence). The CDR3 loop spans 14 amino acids. This chain's CDR3 is CSAAREARGNTQYF. The CDR3 coding sequence is TGCAGTGCAGCCCGGGAGGCCCGTGGGAATACGCAGTATTTT.

There are a few counts of this clonotype. The chain links TRBV6-1 to TRBJ2-7, with 13 bases lining up with TRBD2. This CDR3 has 18 residues. Germline V CDR1 and CDR2: MNHNS, SASEGT. V shed 5 bases, J shed 1 base, and the junction held 11 bases outside the gene matches. This CDR3 reads CASSRVTGTSGASYEQYF. CDR3 in DNA: TGTGCCAGCAGTAGAGTTACCGGGACTAGCGGGGCATCCTACGAGCAGTACTTC.

The chain has TRBV7-8 and TRBJ2-7; 9 bases fit TRBD1. V was clipped by 2 bases and J by 1 base; unmatched bases: 24. This CDR3 is built from 22 residues. Germline V gene sequence: CDR1 SGHVS, CDR2 FQNEAQ. The CDR3 DNA follows: TGTGCCAGCAGCTTAATGTTCACAGGGGGCACGACACTAGCCGACCCTTCCTACGAGCAGTACTTC. This gives the protein CASSLMFTGGTTLADPSYEQYF. The full variable domain, completed using reference TRBV7-8 and TRBJ2-7, is GAGVSQSPRYKVAKRGQDVALRCDPISGHVSLFWYQQALGQGPEFLTYFQNEAQLDKSGLPSDRFFAERPEGSVSTLKIQRTQQEDSAVYLCASSLMFTGGTTLADPSYEQYFGPGTRLTVT.

This chain connects TRBV6-2 or TRBV6-3 to TRBJ1-1; 9 bases agree with TRBD1. The V and J ends lost 7 bases and 3 bases, in that order; junction bases with no gene match: 15. The CDR3 contains 17 residues. Per the germline V gene, CDR1 is MNHEY and CDR2 is SVGEGT. The CDR3 loop is CASTLRGDRVWDTEAFF. In DNA, the CDR3 is TGTGCCAGCACCCTACGAGGGGACAGGGTGTGGGACACTGAAGCTTTCTTT.

This clonotype was seen just once. The CDR3 protein is CSASGGGGRWRDTQYF. The CDR3 nucleotides read TGCAGCGCCTCGGGCGGCGGTGGGCGGTGGAGGGATACGCAGTATTTT. This chain links TRBV29-1 with TRBJ2-3; weak D call: TRBD2 (5 bases). The germline V gene has CDR1 SQVTM and CDR2 ANQGSEA. V was trimmed by 7 bases and J by 6 bases, leaving 26 bases between them. CDR3 size: 16 residues.

This chain links TRBV3-1 with TRBJ1-5, with D perhaps TRBD1 (6 bases). CDR3 length: 15 residues. CDR1 is LGHDT, CDR2 YNNKEL, per germline (reference sequence). Trimming shortened V by 3 bases and J by 3 bases, and 12 bases separated the two germline ends. The CDR3 DNA is TGTGCCAGCAGCCACGCGACAGGCCACAATCAGCCCCAGCATTTT. Its protein is CASSHATGHNQPQHF.

This chain uses TRBV5-1 with TRBJ2-1; 11 bases map to TRBD2. With 3 bases clipped from V and 3 bases from J, the junction kept 11 bases outside the gene matches. Germline V lookup: CDR1 SGHRS, CDR2 YFSETQ. CDR3 length equals 18 residues. The CDR3 spells CASSYLSGGASCYNEQFF. The CDR3 nucleotides are TGCGCCAGCAGCTATCTTAGCGGGGGGGCCTCCTGCTACAATGAGCAGTTCTTC. Full variable domain (rest looked up from reference TRBV5-1 and TRBJ2-1): KAGVTQTPRYLIKTRGQQVTLSCSPISGHRSVSWYQQTPGQGLQFLFEYFSETQRNKGNFPGRFSGRQFSNSRSEMNVSTLELGDSALYLCASSYLSGGASCYNEQFFGPGTRLTVL.

This clonotype was observed many times. The chain recombines TRBV20-1 with TRBJ2-1, with 10 bases lining up with TRBD2. Germline CDR1 DFQATT, CDR2 SNEGSKA (reference sequence). V was pared by 0 bases and J by 0 bases, with 5 bases of the junction left unmatched. The CDR3 length is 17 residues. The CDR3 DNA sequence: TGCAGTGCTAGAGATCGTCGGACTAGCGGCTCCTACAATGAGCAGTTCTTC. Its translation: CSARDRRTSGSYNEQFF.